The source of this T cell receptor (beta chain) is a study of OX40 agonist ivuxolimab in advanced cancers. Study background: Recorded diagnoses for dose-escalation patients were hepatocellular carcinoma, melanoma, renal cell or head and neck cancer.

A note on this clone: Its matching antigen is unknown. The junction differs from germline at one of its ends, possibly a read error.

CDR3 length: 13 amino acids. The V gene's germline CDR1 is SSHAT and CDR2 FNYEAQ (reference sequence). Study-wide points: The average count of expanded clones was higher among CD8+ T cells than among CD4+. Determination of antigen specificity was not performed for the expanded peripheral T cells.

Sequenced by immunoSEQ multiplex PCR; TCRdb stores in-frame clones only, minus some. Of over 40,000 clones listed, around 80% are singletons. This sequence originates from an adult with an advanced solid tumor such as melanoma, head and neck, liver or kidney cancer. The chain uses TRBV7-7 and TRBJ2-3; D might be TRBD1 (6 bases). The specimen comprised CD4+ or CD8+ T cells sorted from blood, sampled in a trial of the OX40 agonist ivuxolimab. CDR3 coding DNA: TGTGCTAGCAGCTTAGGGGGAACAGATACGCAGTATTTT. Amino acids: CASSLGGTDTQYF. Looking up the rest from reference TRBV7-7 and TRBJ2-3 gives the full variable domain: GAGVSQSPRYKVTKRGQDVTLRCDPISSHATLYWYQQALGQGPEFLTYFNYEAQPDKSGLPSDRFSAERPEGSISTLTIQRTEQRDSAMYRCASSLGGTDTQYFGPGTRLTVL.